Described below is a single TCR beta chain sequence and its context. This sample stems from a study of PD-L1 blockade in urothelial cancer. Study at large: Analyzed time points were 3 weeks (second dose) and 6 weeks after therapy began.

This CDR3 spans 18 amino acids. Germline loops: CDR1 SGHRS, CDR2 YFSETQ. V was clipped by 0 bases and J by 5 bases; unmatched bases: 11. Profiled with immunoSEQ multiplex PCR; TCRdb holds only in-frame clones, not every one. The profile shows roughly 120,000 clones, around 90% of them singletons. Stated time point: peripheral blood 6 weeks after treatment start. Patients' urothelial carcinoma was locally advanced or metastatic. Each patient gave between 1 and 8 samples of peripheral blood mononuclear cells, which were collected pretreatment and during treatment. The rearrangement joins TRBV5-1 to TRBJ2-5; TRBD2 matches 12 bases. The specimen was PBMCs, collected around atezolizumab (anti-PD-L1) treatment. The receptor was derived from a man in his 60s with urothelial cancer. CDR3 sequence reads: CASSLGGLAGGMIETQYF. The CDR3 DNA reads as TGCGCCAGCAGCTTGGGTGGCCTAGCGGGAGGGATGATTGAGACCCAGTACTTC.